Given below is one T cell receptor beta chain in context. Its antigen is unidentified. Method: immunoSEQ multiplex PCR; TCRdb's copy keeps in-frame clones and lacks some. There are about 83,000 clones in the sample; approximately 91% occur only once, and approximately 0.67% lies in the top ten. These data are taken from a study of OX40 agonist ivuxolimab in advanced cancers. Study-level background: Patients receiving dose escalation had hepatocellular carcinoma, melanoma, renal cell or head and neck cancer.

Overall study results and limits: Among some nonresponders, normalized T-cell clonal expansion was also low. In general, CD8+ T cells held more expanded clones than CD4+ did, on average.

Between the trimmed V and J ends, which lost 5 bases and 6 bases, there was a span of 14 bases. Germline V gene data show CDR1 as SGHNT and CDR2 as YENEEA. This CDR3 contains 14 residues. The origin of this receptor is an adult with an advanced solid tumor such as melanoma, head and neck, liver or kidney cancer. Sequencing used CD4+ or CD8+ T cells sorted from blood, obtained in a trial of the OX40 agonist ivuxolimab. The rearrangement uses TRBV11-3 and TRBJ2-1; D gene unclear. The CDR3 region is CASSPGTTLNEQFF. In DNA, the CDR3 is TGTGCCAGCAGCCCTGGTACTACCCTCAATGAGCAGTTCTTC.